This is a list of T cell receptor beta chains from one sample in a study of Graves' ophthalmopathy and Graves' hyperthyroidism. TCRdb re-called the multiplex PCR reads with MiXCR, one entry per CDR3 protein. The top ten hold roughly 7.4% of the sample, which has 600,000 to 650,000 distinct CDR3 sequences, 22% seen once. The sample comprised peripheral blood. These receptors originate from a woman aged 18-29 years with stable Graves' hyperthyroidism. Some clones in this sample may be carry-over from other donors' samples. The CDR3 runs from the conserved cysteine through the conserved F or W. Each record gives: clone size, V gene, D gene, J gene, CDR3 DNA, CDR3 protein. D genes are given only for firm matches. Rows give clone size only sometimes, using once, few, many, or a class for an expanded clone.

few	TRBV6-2/TRBV6-3	-	TRBJ1-5	TGTGCCAGCAGTCGAGCCGGGAATCAGCCGCCCCAGCATTTT	CASSRAGNQPPQHF
once	TRBV20-1	-	TRBJ2-5	TGCAGTGCTTTAAAAGGTAGAGAGCCGGAGACCCAGTACTTC	CSALKGREPETQYF
many	TRBV20-1	TRBD1	TRBJ2-2	TGCAGTGCTAGAGTTTCGACAGGGGCCGGGGAGCTGTTTTTT	CSARVSTGAGELFF
many	TRBV12-3/TRBV12-4	TRBD1	TRBJ1-1	TGTGCCAGCAGTTTAGTGAACAGGGGGGTAGCTTTCTTT	CASSLVNRGVAFF
many	TRBV20-1	TRBD1	TRBJ2-4	TGCAGTGCCATGACAGGGGTCTTC	CSAMTGVF
many	TRBV9	-	TRBJ2-7	TGTGCCAGCAGCGTAAGTCCAGGGACCTACGAGCAGTACTTC	CASSVSPGTYEQYF
few	TRBV20-1	-	TRBJ1-5	TGCAGTGCTAGAGATGTAACAGGATATAGCAATCAGCCCCAGCATTTT	CSARDVTGYSNQPQHF
many	TRBV10-1	-	TRBJ1-1	TGCGCCAGCGTTAGCCAGAATGAAGCTTTCTTT	CASVSQNEAFF
many	TRBV7-3	-	TRBJ2-5	TGTGCCAGCAGCTTAGGTCCTAGAGAGACCCAGTACTTC	CASSLGPRETQYF
many	TRBV12-3/TRBV12-4	-	TRBJ1-1	TGTGCCAGCAGTTTTTCGGCAGGGTCGAACACTGAAGCTTTCTTT	CASSFSAGSNTEAFF
many	TRBV5-6	TRBD1	TRBJ2-7	TGTGCCAGCAGCTCGAATACCGGGACAGGAGAGCCCCCCTACGAGCAGTACTTC	CASSSNTGTGEPPYEQYF
many	TRBV6-1	-	TRBJ2-7	TGTGCCAGCAGTGATCACCTAAGAGGCGAGCAGTACTTC	CASSDHLRGEQYF
many	TRBV3-1	-	TRBJ1-1	TGTGCCAGCAGAACTCTGGGTGACACTGAAGCTTTCTTT	CASRTLGDTEAFF
many	TRBV12-3/TRBV12-4	-	TRBJ1-1	TGTGCCAGCAGTTTGGGCACTGAAGCTTTCTTT	CASSLGTEAFF
-	TRBV7-2	-	TRBJ2-4	TGTGCCAGCAGCTTAGGGCAGGCCCTAGCCAAAAACATTCAGTACTTC	CASSLGQALAKNIQYF
many	TRBV14	-	TRBJ1-5	TGTGCCAGCAGCCAAGGGGGATATCAGCCCCAGCATTTT	CASSQGGYQPQHF
-	TRBV6-2/TRBV6-3	-	TRBJ1-1	TGTGCCAGCACCCCAGATCGGGGGTTTGGAGCTTTCTTT	CASTPDRGFGAFF
-	TRBV20-1	-	TRBJ2-7	TGCAGTGCCCGACGGGCAGTTGACACCTACGAGCAGTACTTC	CSARRAVDTYEQYF
-	TRBV28	TRBD1	TRBJ2-5	TGTGCCAGCAGTCCTATATGGGGGACAGGGGGCGAGGAGACCCAGTACTTC	CASSPIWGTGGEETQYF
-	TRBV5-1	TRBD1	TRBJ1-1	TGCGCCAGCGTCCCGGGGGACAGGAACACTGAAGCTTTCTTT	CASVPGDRNTEAFF
-	TRBV5-1	TRBD1	TRBJ2-5	TGCGCCAGCAGCACCAGGGGGCACGAGACCCAGTACTTC	CASSTRGHETQYF
many	TRBV6-1	-	TRBJ1-5	TGTGCCAGCAGTGAAGGGGACTCCCCTGGCAATCAGCCCCAGCATTTT	CASSEGDSPGNQPQHF
few	TRBV12-3/TRBV12-4	-	TRBJ2-2	TGTGCCAGCGGAGAGACAGGGTCTAGCGGAGGCGGGGAGCTGTTTTTT	CASGETGSSGGGELFF
few	TRBV6-1	-	TRBJ1-6	TGTGCCAGCAGTGGGGACATTTATAATTCACCCCCCCACTTT	CASSGDIYNSPPHF
-	TRBV3-1	-	TRBJ2-5	TGTGCCAGCAGCCAAGGGGGGGGGCCCCAAGAGACCCAGTACTTC	CASSQGGGPQETQYF
-	TRBV12-3/TRBV12-4	-	TRBJ1-1	TGTGCCAGCAGTCCTACCCGACTAGGGGTGAACACTGAAGCTTTCTTT	CASSPTRLGVNTEAFF
many	TRBV2	TRBD1	TRBJ1-5	TGTGCCAGCAGTGGGGGACAGAGTGAGAATCAGCCCCAGCATTTT	CASSGGQSENQPQHF
-	TRBV3-1	-	TRBJ1-5	TGTGCCAGCAGCCACAGGGGTTTCCAGCCCCAGCATTTT	CASSHRGFQPQHF
many	TRBV28	-	TRBJ1-5	TGTGCCAGCAGGGACGGGCGAGACAATCAGCCCCAGCATTTT	CASRDGRDNQPQHF
many	TRBV28	-	TRBJ2-7	TGTGCCAGCAGTTGGGACCCCTACGAGCAGTACTTC	CASSWDPYEQYF
many	TRBV9	TRBD1	TRBJ1-2	TGTGCCAGCAGCGTAGGGCCTGAGGGGACAGGGGGCGGCTACACCTTC	CASSVGPEGTGGGYTF
many	TRBV4-1	-	TRBJ1-6	TGCGCCAGCAGCCAGAAGGGTGGAGATTCACCCCTCCACTTT	CASSQKGGDSPLHF
many	TRBV28	-	TRBJ2-7	TGTGCCAGCAGTTTAGCCGCGCCCTACGAGCAGTACTTC	CASSLAAPYEQYF
many	TRBV15	-	TRBJ1-5	TGTGCCACCAGCAGAGATGTGTCTGATTATCAGCCCCAGCATTTT	CATSRDVSDYQPQHF
many	TRBV19	-	TRBJ1-1	TGTGCCAGTAGTATTTTCGACGCCCGCATGAACACTGAAGCTTTCTTT	CASSIFDARMNTEAFF
many	TRBV27	-	TRBJ1-1	TGTGCCAGCAGTGCCTACAGGATAATGAACACTGAAGCTTTCTTT	CASSAYRIMNTEAFF
many	TRBV11-2	-	TRBJ2-2	TGTGCCAGCAGCCCCCGACTAGTTGGTGGGGAGCTGTTTTTT	CASSPRLVGGELFF
many	TRBV2	-	TRBJ1-1	TGTGCCAGCATGACACAAATGAACACTGAAGCTTTCTTT	CASMTQMNTEAFF
-	TRBV12-3/TRBV12-4	-	TRBJ1-1	TGTGCCAGCAGTTTAAGTCCTCTCACTGAAGCTTTCTTT	CASSLSPLTEAFF
many	TRBV25-1	-	TRBJ2-7	TGTGCCAGCAGTGAATACGGCATTCGGGCCTCCTACGAGCAGTACTTC	CASSEYGIRASYEQYF